This section outlines one T cell receptor beta chain sequence together with its context. Its antigen is undetermined. The time point: blood 2 weeks post-SBRT. As to treatment: 15 Gy SBRT to primary tumor, nephrectomy 4 weeks later. After SBRT, blood was collected at 2 and 4 weeks, plus baseline. The patient's renal cell carcinoma had clear cell pathology. Data came from immunoSEQ multiplex PCR; TCRdb stores just in-frame clones and leaves some out. The sample includes 150,000 to 190,000 clones, roughly 87% of them seen just once. This sample is drawn from a study of radiation and T cells in renal cell carcinoma. Study observations and caveats: Baseline intratumoral clonotype presence is unknown without pretreatment biopsies.

The CDR3 extends over 18 amino acids. V lost 5 bases to trimming and J lost 4 bases; unmatched junction nucleotides: 18. CDR1 is SEHNR and CDR2 is FQNEAQ in the germline V gene (reference sequence). Sequencing used blood, obtained from a patient whose treatment included radiotherapy and nephrectomy. The chain recombines TRBV7-9 with TRBJ1-2; the match to TRBD1 covers 8 bases. The TCR originated in a woman in her 50s with renal cell carcinoma. Here the CDR3 reads CASSPTGRQGRWGYGYTF. The CDR3 DNA reads as TGTGCCAGCAGCCCCACCGGTCGACAGGGGAGATGGGGCTATGGCTACACCTTC.